A selection of T cell receptor beta chains follows, all from one sample in a study of cytomegalovirus exposure and HLA in healthy donors. Profiling relied on immunoSEQ multiplex PCR, and the TCRdb table lists in-frame clones only, not all of them. The data show about 200,000 clones, 82% seen once. Sequenced sample: PBMCs. These TCRs come from a boy aged 2-9 years in good health and CMV-seronegative. The CDR3 runs from the conserved cysteine through the conserved F or W. The order of the fields is J gene, V gene, D gene, clone size, CDR3 DNA, CDR3 protein. A D gene is named only where the DNA matches it firmly. The listing skips clone size in some rows; elsewhere it reads once, few, many or a size class.

J: TRBJ1-1; V: TRBV7-9; D: -; size: -; DNA: TGTGCCAGCCCCGTACTTGACACTGAAGCTTTCTTT; CDR3: CASPVLDTEAFF
J: TRBJ2-7; V: TRBV5-8; D: TRBD1; size: -; DNA: TGTGCCAGCAGCAGGACAGGGAACTACGAGCAGTACTTC; CDR3: CASSRTGNYEQYF
J: TRBJ2-5; V: TRBV5-4; D: TRBD2; size: once; DNA: TGTGCCAGCAGCCCTACTAGCGGGGGGGCCGGAGAGACCCAGTACTTC; CDR3: CASSPTSGGAGETQYF
J: TRBJ2-5; V: TRBV4-1; D: -; size: -; DNA: TGCGCCAGCAGCTATCGGGGGTACCAAGAGACCCAGTACTTC; CDR3: CASSYRGYQETQYF
J: TRBJ1-1; V: TRBV5-1; D: -; size: -; DNA: TGCGCCAGCAGCCGTGGACAACTGAACACTGAAGCTTTCTTT; CDR3: CASSRGQLNTEAFF
J: TRBJ1-5; V: TRBV10-3; D: -; size: -; DNA: TGTGCCATCAGTGAGTCAGCCAGGTACGTCTCGCCCCAGCATTTT; CDR3: CAISESARYVSPQHF
J: TRBJ2-7; V: TRBV28; D: TRBD2; size: -; DNA: TGTGCCAGCAGTGCCGGGGGGACCAGCACCGGCCACGAGCAGTACTTC; CDR3: CASSAGGTSTGHEQYF
J: TRBJ2-3; V: TRBV10-3; D: TRBD2; size: -; DNA: TGTGCCATCAGCCCCCGGGCGGGGGACCTCACAGATACGCAGTATTTT; CDR3: CAISPRAGDLTDTQYF
J: TRBJ2-1; V: TRBV29-1; D: TRBD2; size: -; DNA: TGCAGCGGAGTCTCGGGGGGGCGGTACAATGAGCAGTTCTTC; CDR3: CSGVSGGRYNEQFF
J: TRBJ1-1; V: TRBV7-9; D: -; size: -; DNA: TGTGCCAGCAGCTCATTAGACGGGAGAGAAGCTTTCTTT; CDR3: CASSSLDGREAFF
J: TRBJ2-5; V: TRBV19; D: -; size: -; DNA: TGTGCCAGTAATTCAGATGAAGAGACCCAGTACTTC; CDR3: CASNSDEETQYF
J: TRBJ2-1; V: TRBV9; D: TRBD2; size: few; DNA: TGTGCCAGCAGCGTAGACGGGGGGGGAAATGAGCAGTTCTTC; CDR3: CASSVDGGGNEQFF
J: TRBJ1-4; V: TRBV29-1; D: -; size: -; DNA: TGCAGCGTCCGGGGGACTAATGAAAAACTGTTTTTT; CDR3: CSVRGTNEKLFF
J: TRBJ2-7; V: TRBV27; D: TRBD2; size: -; DNA: TGTGCCAGCAGTTCTATACTAGCGCCGGATTACGAGCAGTACTTC; CDR3: CASSSILAPDYEQYF
J: TRBJ1-1; V: TRBV7-2; D: -; size: -; DNA: TGTGCCAGCAGCCTTAACAGCGCAGGAGGGTTGGCTTTCTTT; CDR3: CASSLNSAGGLAFF
J: TRBJ1-2; V: TRBV30; D: -; size: once; DNA: TGTGCCTGGTCGGACAGACCCGGGATATCGGGCTACACCTTC; CDR3: CAWSDRPGISGYTF
J: TRBJ2-2; V: TRBV6-1; D: -; size: -; DNA: TGTGCCAGCACGGACAGAGCGAACACCGGGGAGCTGTTTTTT; CDR3: CASTDRANTGELFF
J: TRBJ2-5; V: TRBV11-2; D: -; size: -; DNA: TGTGCCAGCAGCTTAGTTCGGGAAGAGACCCAGTACTTC; CDR3: CASSLVREETQYF
J: TRBJ1-6; V: TRBV2; D: -; size: -; DNA: TGTGCCAGCAGTGAAGACAGCTCCTATAATTCACCCCTCCACTTT; CDR3: CASSEDSSYNSPLHF
J: TRBJ2-4; V: TRBV27; D: -; size: -; DNA: TGTGCCAGCAGTGGGCAGGGGAGCGCCAAAAACATTCAGTACTTC; CDR3: CASSGQGSAKNIQYF
J: TRBJ2-5; V: TRBV7-9; D: -; size: -; DNA: TGTGCCAGCAGCTTAGGGGGGGAAGAGACCCAGTACTTC; CDR3: CASSLGGEETQYF
J: TRBJ2-2; V: TRBV19; D: -; size: -; DNA: TGTGCCAGTAGTATTAGGGGGAATTCCATCACCGGGGAGCTGTTTTTT; CDR3: CASSIRGNSITGELFF
J: TRBJ2-3; V: TRBV19; D: TRBD2; size: few; DNA: TGTGCCAGTAGCCGCCGGGGGGGCCCAGATACGCAGTATTTT; CDR3: CASSRRGGPDTQYF
J: TRBJ2-3; V: TRBV15; D: -; size: few; DNA: TGTGCCACCAGCAGAGGGGCAGTCAGCACAGATACGCAGTATTTT; CDR3: CATSRGAVSTDTQYF
J: TRBJ2-3; V: TRBV9; D: TRBD2; size: -; DNA: TGTGCCAGCAGCGTAGGGGCGGGGACTAGCACTCCAGATACGCAGTATTTT; CDR3: CASSVGAGTSTPDTQYF
J: TRBJ2-3; V: TRBV13; D: TRBD2; size: few; DNA: TGTGCCAGCAATCGCGGGGGGGCCGGCGGCACAGATACGCAGTATTTT; CDR3: CASNRGGAGGTDTQYF
J: TRBJ1-1; V: TRBV18; D: TRBD1; size: -; DNA: TGTGCCAGCTCACCCCCCGGGACAGGCATCCTGGTCTTT; CDR3: CASSPPGTGILVF
J: TRBJ1-4; V: TRBV7-2; D: -; size: -; DNA: TGTGCCAGCAGCTTAGCCAGGGGTGCTAATGAAAAACTGTTTTTT; CDR3: CASSLARGANEKLFF
J: TRBJ1-1; V: TRBV19; D: -; size: -; DNA: TGTGCCAGTAGTATATCCGGGGCGGGACGCACTGAAGCTTTCTTT; CDR3: CASSISGAGRTEAFF
J: TRBJ2-7; V: TRBV12-5; D: -; size: -; DNA: TGTGCTAGTGGTTCGGGGATAGACTACGAGCAGTACTTC; CDR3: CASGSGIDYEQYF
J: TRBJ1-6; V: TRBV5-1; D: TRBD1; size: once; DNA: TGCGCCAGCAGGGAATCGGTAGGGACAGGGGGTACTAGAATGTATTCACCCCTCCACTTT; CDR3: CASRESVGTGGTRMYSPLHF
J: TRBJ2-3; V: TRBV29-1; D: -; size: -; DNA: TGCAGCGTTGAGGAGACTAGTAGAGCAGATACGCAGTATTTT; CDR3: CSVEETSRADTQYF
J: TRBJ2-4; V: TRBV18; D: TRBD1; size: few; DNA: TGTGCCAGCTCACTTGGTCCGGGACAGGGGGCCAAAAACATTCAGTACTTC; CDR3: CASSLGPGQGAKNIQYF
J: TRBJ1-2; V: TRBV9; D: -; size: once; DNA: TGTGCCAGCAGCGCCAGGGTTGGCCATGGCTACACCTTC; CDR3: CASSARVGHGYTF
J: TRBJ2-7; V: TRBV27; D: -; size: -; DNA: TGTGCCAGCAGTCCCTCAACAGGACACCCGACCTACGAGCAGTACTTC; CDR3: CASSPSTGHPTYEQYF
J: TRBJ1-3; V: TRBV6-1; D: TRBD1; size: -; DNA: TGTGCCAGCAGGAAAAACCAGGGGGCTGGAAACACCATATATTTT; CDR3: CASRKNQGAGNTIYF
J: TRBJ1-1; V: TRBV15; D: -; size: -; DNA: TGTGCCACCAGGGCGGGAAACTGGAACACTGAAGCTTTCTTT; CDR3: CATRAGNWNTEAFF
J: TRBJ1-5; V: TRBV7-9; D: -; size: -; DNA: TGTGCCAGCAGTCTGGGGGGGCCCCAGCATTTT; CDR3: CASSLGGPQHF
J: TRBJ1-1; V: TRBV30; D: TRBD1; size: -; DNA: TGTGCCTGGAGTACAGGGGCGGACACTGAAGCTTTCTTT; CDR3: CAWSTGADTEAFF
J: TRBJ2-1; V: TRBV6-4; D: -; size: -; DNA: TGTGCCAGCAGTGACGAAAGACAAACTGAGCAGTTCTTC; CDR3: CASSDERQTEQFF
J: TRBJ1-1; V: TRBV6-1; D: -; size: -; DNA: TGTGCCAGCAGTGATTGGAGTGAAGCTTTCTTT; CDR3: CASSDWSEAFF
J: TRBJ1-1; V: TRBV19; D: -; size: -; DNA: TGTGCCAGTAGTACACGGGTGAACACTGAAGCTTTCTTT; CDR3: CASSTRVNTEAFF
J: TRBJ2-5; V: TRBV21-1; D: -; size: -; DNA: TGTGCCAGCAACAATAAGGCGGGACAGGGTATCCAAAGGGGGGAAGAGACCCAGTACTTC; CDR3: CASNNKAGQGIQRGEETQYF